This T cell receptor (beta chain) comes out of a study of cytomegalovirus exposure and HLA in healthy donors. With 60 Vbeta and 13 Jbeta primers, the PCR was carried out. Profiled with immunoSEQ multiplex PCR; TCRdb holds only in-frame clones, not every one. Its table records under 200,000 clones. The sample taken for sequencing was PBMCs. This receptor was taken from a man younger than 40 in good health and CMV-seronegative.

The CDR3 nucleotides are TGTGCCATCAGTTCCCTAGCGGGAAGGAGAGCCTACGAGCAGTACTTC. Residues: CAISSLAGRRAYEQYF. This rearrangement joins TRBV10-3 to TRBJ2-7, with 9 bases identical to TRBD2. The J segment lost 2 bases and the V segment lost 5 bases, leaving 10 bases of the junction unmatched. The CDR3 runs to 16 residues. The V gene's germline CDR1 is ENHRY and CDR2 SYGVKD.